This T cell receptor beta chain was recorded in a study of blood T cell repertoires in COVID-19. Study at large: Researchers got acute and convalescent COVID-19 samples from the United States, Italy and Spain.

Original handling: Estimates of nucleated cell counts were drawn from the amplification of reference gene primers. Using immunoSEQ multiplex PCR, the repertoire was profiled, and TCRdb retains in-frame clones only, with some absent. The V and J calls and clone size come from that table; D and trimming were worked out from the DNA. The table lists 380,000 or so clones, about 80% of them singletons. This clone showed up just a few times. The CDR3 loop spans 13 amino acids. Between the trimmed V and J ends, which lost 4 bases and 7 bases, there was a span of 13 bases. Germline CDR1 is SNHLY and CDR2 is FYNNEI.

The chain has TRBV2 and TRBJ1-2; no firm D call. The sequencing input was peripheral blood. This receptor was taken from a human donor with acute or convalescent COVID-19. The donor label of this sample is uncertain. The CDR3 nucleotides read TGTGCCAGCAGTGTTTGGGCGGGTCGTGGCTACACCTTC. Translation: CASSVWAGRGYTF.